This TCR delta chain was profiled in a study of DNA immune sequencing with unique molecular identifiers (dated by TCRdb to about 2020). Looking at the study overall: Immunomagnetic cell separation was used to enrich gammadelta T cells from buffy coats, and the genomic DNA of the enriched gammadelta T cells was then sequenced. gammadelta T cells were enriched from PBMC of 10 healthy individuals by fluorescence-activated cell sorting. For the enriched versus non-enriched comparison, about 100 ng enriched gammadelta T-cell DNA and roughly 1 ug non-enriched PBMC DNA were sequenced. An ultrasensitive DNA-based TRD repertoire sequencing method using PCR-introduced unique molecular identifiers was developed and validated in the study. The method was validated on synthetic reference molecules and on blood samples from healthy individuals. Donors were healthy individuals, with approximately nine donors profiled from sorted peripheral blood gammadelta T cells. Overall study results and their limits: Variation in TRD repertoire diversity was observed between healthy donors, with several donors found to be highly oligoclonal, in that the top 5 clonotypes exceeded half of productive molecules. Among clonotypes from healthy donors, the most common TRD rearrangement was TRDV2 paired with TRDJ1. Novel TRD sequences not targeted by the primers cannot be detected with the primer-based approach.

Library method: multiplex PCR. A 32-plex assay, with primers for all 8 TRDV and 4 TRDJ genes spanning the CDR3, was used to amplify the genomic DNA. A 12-nucleotide UMI was attached over roughly 3 barcoding PCR cycles, and a second PCR was then run with Illumina adapter primers. AMPure XP beads were used for library purification, and library quality was checked on a Fragment Analyzer with the HS NGS Fragment kit. Sequencing used an Illumina MiniSeq mid-output kit with roughly 20% PhiX and 150 cycles of paired-end reads. The authors' analysis ran thus. MIGEC version 1.2.9 was used to process reads, grouping reads by UMI and building error-corrected consensus sequences. Modified VDJtools version 1.2.1 scripts and the tcR R package were used for post-processing. After TCRdb called clones again from the public reads with CATT, rows with identical DNA were merged. These V and J calls are TCRdb output, not the study's own analysis. The sample records roughly 5,200 delta-chain clones, approximately 10% of which are singletons. The top ten clonotypes cover around half of the sample.

The CDR3 contains 15 residues, cysteine and phenylalanine counted. The only DNA kept is the CDR3, 45 bases in frame from the first base. The CDR1 and CDR2 encoded by the germline V gene are GEAIGNYY and EKD. Relative to germline, V is missing 5 bases and J is missing 4 bases, with 12 bases of the junction outside any gene match. Points on this clone: What this receptor recognizes is not known. TCRdb has a much larger clone's protein, which differs at residue 8 from the translation of this DNA, likely because of a read error; what is shown is the protein translated from the DNA.

Sequencing was carried out using gamma-delta T cells enriched from blood buffy coat, or unenriched PBMCs (not recorded which). The sequence came from a human donor in good health. Here the chain combines TRDV2 and TRDJ1; 7 of the junction bases match TRDD3. The CDR3 protein: CACAQLGHRDDKLIF. The DNA is as follows: TGTGCCTGTGCCCAACTGGGGCATAGGGACGATAAACTCATCTTT.